This TCR beta chain was captured by sequencing in a study of shared clonotypes between healthy human individuals. Notes on the study in general: Depth of sequencing was expected to influence donor clonotype sharing.

Details on this clone: What it recognizes is unknown.

Trimming cost V 0 bases and J 6 bases; bases outside gene matches: 8. The CDR3 is 15 amino acids. Looked up from germline, CDR1 is SGHKS and CDR2 is YYEKEE (reference sequence). How the authors handled the data: Filtering differed since immunoSEQ provided only junctions, with no quality scores. The protocol was immunoSEQ multiplex PCR, while the TCRdb copy is restricted to in-frame clones and leaves out a portion. V and J calls and clone size are those listed in that table; D and trimming were worked out from the DNA. This table holds a few hundred thousand clones, about 80% found once. Healthy adults negative for HIV, lacking recent acute infections or vaccinations, served as donors.

The chain couples TRBV5-5 to TRBJ1-2; 7 bases map to TRBD1. The sample consisted of PBMCs. The TCR was taken from a woman aged 40-49 years in good health. Some clones in this sample may be carry-over from other donors' samples. Here the CDR3 reads CASSLGGQLGDGYTF. The DNA of the CDR3 is TGTGCCAGCAGCTTGGGGGGACAGCTCGGGGATGGCTACACCTTC.